The 13 T cell receptor beta chains presented below share a single source sample, sequenced in a study of shared clonotypes between healthy human individuals. Using immunoSEQ multiplex PCR, the repertoire was profiled, and TCRdb retains in-frame clones only, with some absent. The sample yields about 380,000 clones, roughly 96% seen once. Sequenced sample: memory CD8+ T cells sorted from blood. Noted subset: CD45RO+ cells pooled with CCR7-negative TemRA cells. The origin of the receptors is a man aged 30 to 39 in good health.

The V gene is TRBV30, the J gene TRBJ1-4, with unresolved D. Deletions cut 0 bases from V and 4 bases from J, with 6 bases between. CDR3 size: 13 residues. CDR1 and CDR2 from the germline V gene are GTSNPN and SVGIG (reference sequence). The CDR3 DNA sequence: TGTGCCTGGAGTGTTTTGCTTAATGAAAAACTGTTTTTT. Protein product: CAWSVLLNEKLFF.

This chain links TRBV19 with TRBJ2-4, with D perhaps TRBD1 (6 bases). Trimming shortened V by 7 bases and J by 0 bases, and 13 bases separated the two germline ends. This CDR3 spans 15 amino acids. Per germline, CDR1 LNHDA and CDR2 SQIVND (reference sequence). CDR3 amino acids: CASKRTAVAKNIQYF. The CDR3 coding sequence is TGTGCCAGTAAAAGGACAGCAGTAGCCAAAAACATTCAGTACTTC.

The chain couples TRBV7-8 to TRBJ1-3; unclear D gene. From germline, CDR1 is SGHVS and CDR2 FQNEAQ. Trimming stripped 2 bases from V and 6 bases from J, with 11 bases between. This CDR3 comprises 14 residues. This CDR3 is CASSLRDKQNTIYF. CDR3 nucleotide sequence: TGTGCCAGCAGCTTAAGAGACAAACAAAACACCATATATTTT.

The rearrangement uses TRBV6-5 and TRBJ1-3; possible D gene TRBD1, 5 bases. Trimming shortened V by 0 bases and J by 4 bases, and 13 bases separated the two germline ends. The CDR3 extends over 16 amino acids. Germline V gene lookup returns CDR1 MNHEY and CDR2 SVGAGI. The CDR3 DNA reads as TGTGCCAGCAGTTACTCGGGGGGTTGGAACGGAAACACCATATATTTT. Protein sequence: CASSYSGGWNGNTIYF.

The chain links TRBV12-5 to TRBJ2-1, with TRBD2 identical over 9 bases. The V gene's germline CDR1 is LGHNT and CDR2 FRNRAP. This CDR3 is 16 amino acids long. Trimming removed 4 bases from V and 2 bases from J; junction bases left unmatched: 6. The CDR3 protein is CASGSNSGRPYNEQFF. CDR3 nucleotides: TGTGCTAGTGGTTCGAATAGCGGGAGACCCTACAATGAGCAGTTCTTC.

The table lists this clone with a count of one. J is TRBJ2-7 and V is TRBV18; TRBD2 matches at 7 bases. After removal of 3 bases from V and 1 base from J, the junction contained 9 bases not matched to a gene. From germline, CDR1 is KGHSH and CDR2 LQKENI. The CDR3 runs 16 residues. This CDR3 reads CASSPATSTSSYEQYF. In DNA, the CDR3 is TGTGCCAGCTCACCGGCGACTAGCACATCATCCTACGAGCAGTACTTC. Using reference TRBV18 and TRBJ2-7 for the parts outside the CDR3, the full variable domain is NAGVMQNPRHLVRRRGQEARLRCSPMKGHSHVYWYRQLPEEGLKFMVYLQKENIIDESGMPKERFSAEFPKEGPSILRIQQVVRGDSAAYFCASSPATSTSSYEQYFGPGTRLTVT.

The J gene is TRBJ2-1, the V gene TRBV5-1; the D gene is possibly TRBD1 (5 bases). Germline values: CDR1 SGHRS, CDR2 YFSETQ. The V gene lost 0 bases and the J gene lost 3 bases, with 7 bases spanning the gap. The CDR3 is 14 amino acids. This CDR3 reads CASSLGTNYNEQFF. The CDR3 DNA reads as TGCGCCAGCAGCTTGGGGACAAACTACAATGAGCAGTTCTTC.

This chain links TRBV30 with TRBJ2-7; 10 nucleotides align to TRBD2. The V segment lost 1 base and the J segment 3 bases; nucleotides outside the gene matches: 6. The germline gives CDR1 GTSNPN, CDR2 SVGIG (reference sequence). The CDR3 extends over 15 amino acids. CDR3 sequence reads: CAWSAPSGSLYEQYF. The DNA of the CDR3 is TGTGCCTGGAGTGCCCCTAGCGGGAGCCTCTACGAGCAGTACTTC.

Comments on this clone: The same CDR3 can be traced to other DNA sequences in this sample. The V and J genes are TRBV5-6 and TRBJ2-5, with D hard to call. The V gene's germline CDR1 is SGHDT and CDR2 YYEEEE. The CDR3 runs 11 residues. V lost 0 bases and J lost 5, with 2 bases in between. For the CDR3, the DNA is TGTGCCAGCAGCTTGGCCGAGACCCAGTACTTC. Protein product: CASSLAETQYF.

V gene TRBV19 combines with J gene TRBJ2-3, with D perhaps TRBD1 (6 bases). Trimming left V 6 bases short and J 0 bases short, with 10 bases between. The CDR3 extends over 14 amino acids. The germline V gene has CDR1 LNHDA and CDR2 SQIVND (reference sequence). The CDR3 DNA sequence: TGTGCCAGTAGACAAACAGGGAGCACAGATACGCAGTATTTT. Encoded protein: CASRQTGSTDTQYF.

The chain carries TRBV30 and TRBJ2-5; TRBD1 or TRBD2 may be the D gene (6 bases each). The germline V gene encodes CDR1 GTSNPN and CDR2 SVGIG (reference sequence). The V end lost 3 bases, the J end lost 1 base, and 15 bases lay between the germline ends. The CDR3 is made up of 15 amino acids. The CDR3 bases are TGTGCCTGGAGGCCCCGGGGGCGAACCCAAGAGACCCAGTACTTC. Its translation is CAWRPRGRTQETQYF. Supplemented by reference TRBV30 and TRBJ2-5, the full variable domain reads SQTIHQWPATLVQPVGSPLSLECTVEGTSNPNLYWYRQAAGRGLQLLFYSVGIGQISSEVPQNLSASRPQDRQFILSSKKLLLSDSGFYLCAWRPRGRTQETQYFGPGTRLLVL.

The J gene is TRBJ2-3, the V gene TRBV28; unclear D gene. CDR3 length: 15 amino acids. The germline V gene has CDR1 MDHEN and CDR2 SYDVKM. V lost 5 bases to trimming and J lost 3 bases, with 15 bases between them. The CDR3 here is CASSPHSGGTDTQYF. The CDR3 DNA reads TGTGCCAGCAGTCCGCATAGTGGTGGGACAGATACGCAGTATTTT.

As to this clone: Distinct nucleotide sequences in the sample also encode this CDR3. The chain carries TRBV28 and TRBJ2-7; D might be TRBD1 (6 bases). The CDR3 is 14 amino acids. Germline CDR1 and CDR2: MDHEN and SYDVKM. Trimming removed 3 bases from V and 0 bases from J, with 9 bases in between. The CDR3 coding sequence is TGTGCCAGCAGTTTGGCAGGGGTCTCCTACGAGCAGTACTTC. It yields the protein CASSLAGVSYEQYF.